The 10 T cell receptor beta chains presented below share a single source sample, sequenced in a study of cytomegalovirus exposure and HLA in healthy donors. In the PCR, 60 Vbeta and 13 Jbeta primers were used. The repertoire was sequenced with immunoSEQ multiplex PCR; TCRdb's copy has only in-frame clones and lacks some. The data hold about 120,000 clones, with about 80% observed a single time. Sequencing was performed on PBMCs. These receptors were collected from a man between 60 and 70 years old in good health and CMV-seropositive.

The chain uses TRBV5-1 and TRBJ2-2; no firm D call. The CDR3 is 14 amino acids. V shed 1 base and J shed 0 bases, with 4 bases lying between them. CDR1 SGHRS and CDR2 YFSETQ come from the germline V gene. The CDR3 sequence is CASSLLANTGELFF. The DNA of the CDR3 is TGCGCCAGCAGCTTGCTCGCGAACACCGGGGAGCTGTTTTTT.

The V gene is TRBV9, the J gene TRBJ2-7, with D maybe TRBD1 (5 bases). Germline loops: CDR1 SGDLS, CDR2 YYNGEE. The CDR3 length is 16 residues. The V end lost 0 bases, the J end lost 0 bases, and 13 bases lay between the germline ends. The CDR3 reads CASSVGGRANSYEQYF. As DNA, the CDR3 is TGTGCCAGCAGCGTAGGGGGCCGGGCAAACTCCTACGAGCAGTACTTC.

V gene TRBV29-1 combines with J gene TRBJ2-3; 10 bases agree with TRBD1. The germline V gene has CDR1 SQVTM and CDR2 ANQGSEA. There are 14 residues in the CDR3. V was pared by 7 bases and J by 3 bases, with 7 bases of the junction left unmatched. CDR3 region: CSAPGQGWTDTQYF. The CDR3 coding sequence is TGCAGCGCCCCGGGACAGGGGTGGACAGATACGCAGTATTTT.

The chain has TRBV5-1 and TRBJ1-1, with D perhaps TRBD1 (6 bases). V shed 4 bases and J shed 5 bases, with 12 bases lying between them. The length of the CDR3 is 13 residues. The germline V gene encodes CDR1 SGHRS and CDR2 YFSETQ. The CDR3 loop reads CASSEGVRTEAFF. DNA for the CDR3: TGCGCCAGCAGCGAGGGGGTGAGAACTGAAGCTTTCTTT. The variable domain in full, with the rest retrieved from reference TRBV5-1 and TRBJ1-1, is KAGVTQTPRYLIKTRGQQVTLSCSPISGHRSVSWYQQTPGQGLQFLFEYFSETQRNKGNFPGRFSGRQFSNSRSEMNVSTLELGDSALYLCASSEGVRTEAFFGQGTRLTVV.

This clone turned up a few times. The chain recombines TRBV19 with TRBJ1-2; possibly TRBD1 for D (5 bases). The CDR3 is 13 amino acids. Germline CDR1 LNHDA, CDR2 SQIVND (reference sequence). With 8 bases removed from V and 2 bases from J, the gap between germline ends came to 12 bases. CDR3 residues: CASQKTVNYGYTF. In DNA form, the CDR3 reads TGTGCCAGTCAAAAGACAGTAAACTATGGCTACACCTTC.

The chain has TRBV6-6 and TRBJ2-7; TRBD1 agrees at 7 bases. The germline V gene encodes CDR1 MNHNY and CDR2 SVGAGI (reference sequence). The CDR3 has 13 residues. V trimming: 5 bases; J trimming: 2 bases; junction bases outside the gene matches: 3. The CDR3 nucleotides read TGTGCCAGCAGTCCCGGGACAGCCTACGAGCAGTACTTC. It encodes CASSPGTAYEQYF.

This chain links TRBV13 with TRBJ2-5; D is uncertain. Trimming cost V 5 bases and J 0 bases, with 10 bases left between them. The CDR3 length is 14 residues. Germline V gene sequence: CDR1 PRHDT, CDR2 FYEKMQ (reference sequence). The CDR3 here is CASSLRGNQETQYF. Here the CDR3 DNA reads TGTGCCAGCAGCCTCCGAGGAAACCAAGAGACCCAGTACTTC.

This clone was detected once. V gene TRBV7-2 combines with J gene TRBJ1-2; TRBD1 matches 10 bases. The CDR3 is 16 amino acids. V was pared by 5 bases and J by 8 bases, with 14 bases of the junction left unmatched. Germline values: CDR1 SGHTA, CDR2 FQGNSA. The DNA of the CDR3 is TGTGCCAGCAGCCGGACAGGGGGAGAAGTCGGAAGCGGCTACACCTTC. This codes for CASSRTGGEVGSGYTF.

The V call is TRBV29-1, the J call TRBJ1-2, with D perhaps matching TRBD1 (5 bases). The CDR3 contains 15 residues. The germline V and J ends were trimmed by 1 base and 6 bases, with 18 bases remaining between them. Germline CDR1 and CDR2: SQVTM and ANQGSEA. The CDR3 is CSVEAQPGGFDGYTF. Written as DNA, the CDR3 is TGCAGCGTTGAAGCACAACCGGGGGGGTTTGATGGCTACACCTTC.

The gene calls are TRBV7-9 and TRBJ1-2, with D perhaps matching TRBD1 (6 bases). The length of the CDR3 is 16 residues. Trimming removed 6 bases from V and 8 bases from J, with 25 bases in between. The germline V gene has CDR1 SEHNR and CDR2 FQNEAQ (reference sequence). CDR3 sequence (DNA): TGTGCCAGCAGTAAACACAATTGGCAGGGGCCCTTAGGCTACACCTTC. Translated: CASSKHNWQGPLGYTF.